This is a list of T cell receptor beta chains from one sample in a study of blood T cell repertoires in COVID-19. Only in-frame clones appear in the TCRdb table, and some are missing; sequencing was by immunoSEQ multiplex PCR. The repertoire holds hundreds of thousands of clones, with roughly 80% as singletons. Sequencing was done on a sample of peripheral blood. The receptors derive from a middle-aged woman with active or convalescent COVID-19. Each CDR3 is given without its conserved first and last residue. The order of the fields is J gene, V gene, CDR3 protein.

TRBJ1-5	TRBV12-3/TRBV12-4	ASRYMNQPQH
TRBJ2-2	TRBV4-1	ASSQGPLAGGPYTGELF
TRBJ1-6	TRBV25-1	ASSDRHSNSPLH
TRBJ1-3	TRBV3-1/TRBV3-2	ASSQRLGPSGNTIY
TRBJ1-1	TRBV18	ASSPPGGRNTEAF
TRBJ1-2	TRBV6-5	ASSLGTADGYT
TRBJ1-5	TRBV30	AWNARTGLSNQPQH
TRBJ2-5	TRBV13	ASSSRTGVETQY
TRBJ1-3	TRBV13	ASSQDNSGNTIY
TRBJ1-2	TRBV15	ATSRDPAGTVYGYT
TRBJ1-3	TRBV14	ASSQDQFTGNTIY
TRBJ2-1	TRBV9	ASSVGGGSNEQF
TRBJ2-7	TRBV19	ASSMRTGGTYEQY
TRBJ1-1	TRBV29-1	SVEKGGGTEAF
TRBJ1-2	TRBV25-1	ASRDRVNYGYT
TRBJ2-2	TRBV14	ASSLRVGSAGELF
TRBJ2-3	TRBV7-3	ASSLRGASGSQGTDTQY
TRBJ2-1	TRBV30	AWRRGPRASGRAWNEQF
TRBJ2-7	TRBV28	ASSRYGESYEQY
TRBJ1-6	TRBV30	AWSSGASPLH
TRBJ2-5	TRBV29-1	SVGTGGDGETQY
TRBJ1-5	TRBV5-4	ASSAGQFNQPQH
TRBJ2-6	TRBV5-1	ASSSAGQGQSSGANVLT
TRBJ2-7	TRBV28	ASRGQGIYEQY
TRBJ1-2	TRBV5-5	ASSSTGVSYGYT
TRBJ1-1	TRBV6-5	ASWRGGARAF
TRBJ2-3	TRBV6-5	ASATSGPSTDTQY